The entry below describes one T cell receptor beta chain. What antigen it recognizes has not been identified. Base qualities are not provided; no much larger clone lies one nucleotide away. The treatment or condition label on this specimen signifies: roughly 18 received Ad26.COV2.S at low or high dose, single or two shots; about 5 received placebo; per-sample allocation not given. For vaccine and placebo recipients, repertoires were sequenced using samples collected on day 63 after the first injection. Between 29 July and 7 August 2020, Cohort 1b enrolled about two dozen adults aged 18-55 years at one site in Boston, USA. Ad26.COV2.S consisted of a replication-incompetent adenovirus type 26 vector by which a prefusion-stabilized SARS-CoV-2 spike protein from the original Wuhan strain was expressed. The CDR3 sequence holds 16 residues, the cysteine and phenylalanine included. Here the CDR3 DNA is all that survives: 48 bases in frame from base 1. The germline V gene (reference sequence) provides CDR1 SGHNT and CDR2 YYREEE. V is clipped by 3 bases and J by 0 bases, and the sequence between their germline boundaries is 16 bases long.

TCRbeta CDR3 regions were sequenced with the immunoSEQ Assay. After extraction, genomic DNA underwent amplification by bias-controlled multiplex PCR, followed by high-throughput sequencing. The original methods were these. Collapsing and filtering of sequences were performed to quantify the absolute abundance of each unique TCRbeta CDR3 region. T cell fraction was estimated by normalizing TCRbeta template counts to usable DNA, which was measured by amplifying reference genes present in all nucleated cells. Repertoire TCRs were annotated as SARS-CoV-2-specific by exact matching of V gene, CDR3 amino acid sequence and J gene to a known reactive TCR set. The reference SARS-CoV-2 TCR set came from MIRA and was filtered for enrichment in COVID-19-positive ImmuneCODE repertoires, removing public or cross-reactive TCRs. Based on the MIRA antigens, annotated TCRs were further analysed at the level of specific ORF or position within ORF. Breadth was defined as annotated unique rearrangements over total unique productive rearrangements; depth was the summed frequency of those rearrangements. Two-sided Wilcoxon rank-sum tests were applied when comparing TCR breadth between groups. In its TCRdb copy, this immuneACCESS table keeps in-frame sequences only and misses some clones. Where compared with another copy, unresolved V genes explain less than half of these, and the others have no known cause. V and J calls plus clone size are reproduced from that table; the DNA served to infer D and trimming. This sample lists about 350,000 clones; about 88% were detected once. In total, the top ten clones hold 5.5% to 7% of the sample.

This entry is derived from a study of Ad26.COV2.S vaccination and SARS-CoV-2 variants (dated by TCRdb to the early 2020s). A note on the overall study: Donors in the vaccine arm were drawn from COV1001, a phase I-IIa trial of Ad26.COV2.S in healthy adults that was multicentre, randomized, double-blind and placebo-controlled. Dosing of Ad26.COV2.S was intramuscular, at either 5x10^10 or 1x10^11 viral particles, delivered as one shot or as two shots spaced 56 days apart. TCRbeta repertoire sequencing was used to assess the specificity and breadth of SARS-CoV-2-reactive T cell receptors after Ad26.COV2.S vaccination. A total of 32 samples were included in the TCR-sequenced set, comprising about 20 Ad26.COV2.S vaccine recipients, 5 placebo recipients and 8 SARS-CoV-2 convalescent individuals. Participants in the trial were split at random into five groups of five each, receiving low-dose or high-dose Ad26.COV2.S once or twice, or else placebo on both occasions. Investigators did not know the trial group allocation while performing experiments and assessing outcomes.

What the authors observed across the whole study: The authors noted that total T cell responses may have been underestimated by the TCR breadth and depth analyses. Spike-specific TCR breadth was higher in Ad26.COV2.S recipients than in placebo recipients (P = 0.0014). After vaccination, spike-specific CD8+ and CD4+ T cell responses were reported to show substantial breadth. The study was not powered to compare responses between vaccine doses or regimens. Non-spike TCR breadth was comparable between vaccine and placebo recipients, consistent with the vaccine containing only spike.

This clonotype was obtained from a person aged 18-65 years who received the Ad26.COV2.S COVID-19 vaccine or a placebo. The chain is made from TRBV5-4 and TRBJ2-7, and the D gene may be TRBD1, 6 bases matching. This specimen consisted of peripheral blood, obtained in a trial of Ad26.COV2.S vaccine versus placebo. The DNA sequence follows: TGTGCCAGCAGCTCCCGGACAGAACCGAGCTCCTACGAGCAGTACTTC. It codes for CASSSRTEPSSYEQYF.